What follows are 22 T cell receptor beta chains derived from one specimen sequenced in a study of blood T cells in healthy people across ages. The use of a sample-barcoded 5' primer and a J-beta primer mix characterized a second PCR of about 6 to 12 cycles. TCRdb analysed the 5' RACE reads with MiXCR anew, one entry per CDR3 protein. Here the sample spans 1.5 million to 2 million distinct CDR3 sequences, 28% being singletons. The sequenced material came from blood. The origin of the receptors is a young woman in good health.

The sample holds a few counts of this clonotype. This chain links TRBV6-1 with TRBJ2-1, with 10 positions matching TRBD2. Germline V CDR1 and CDR2: MNHNS, SASEGT. The trim removed 0 bases at V and 8 bases at J, leaving 7 bases unmatched. This CDR3 contains 16 residues. The DNA of the CDR3 is TGTGCCAGCAGTGAAGCGTTCAGCGGGGGGGCCTATGAGCAGTTCTTC. This codes for CASSEAFSGGAYEQFF.

The CDR3 DNA sequence: TGTGCCAGCAGCGCCTACGCGGGTGAAGAGCAGTACTTC. Its translation is CASSAYAGEEQYF. The V and J genes are TRBV7-2 and TRBJ2-7; tentative D call: TRBD2 (5 bases). The germline V gene has CDR1 SGHTA and CDR2 FQGNSA. The ends were cut back, 5 bases at V and 7 bases at J, with 15 bases in the middle. The CDR3 extends over 13 amino acids.

This clonotype was counted at least ten times. The V and J genes are TRBV4-1 and TRBJ2-7; D ambiguous. This CDR3 comprises 15 residues. CDR1 and CDR2 (germline): MGHRA, YSYEKL. V was pared by 7 bases and J by 3 bases, with 19 bases between. DNA of the CDR3: TGCGCCAGCAAAGACACAGACACCGCCGACTACGAGCAGTACTTC. Translating it yields CASKDTDTADYEQYF.

The rearrangement joins TRBV7-2 to TRBJ2-3, with unresolved D. With 2 bases removed from V and 1 base from J, the gap between germline ends came to 10 bases. The CDR3 has 15 amino acids. CDR1 is SGHTA and CDR2 is FQGNSA in the germline V gene. In DNA, the CDR3 is TGTGCCAGCAGCTTACCCCGTCCCCGCACAGATACGCAGTATTTT. Amino acid sequence: CASSLPRPRTDTQYF.

Only a few counts were recorded for this clonotype. V gene TRBV4-3 combines with J gene TRBJ1-2; no clear D gene. CDR3 length: 15 residues. V lost 7 bases and J lost 1, with 16 bases in between. Germline V CDR1 and CDR2: LGHNA, YSLEER. CDR3 DNA: TGCGCCAGCACCCCGACGGAATTTGGTAACTATGGCTACACCTTC. It codes for CASTPTEFGNYGYTF.

This clonotype was picked up a small number of times. V is TRBV2 and J is TRBJ2-4; TRBD2 matches 10 bases. The CDR3 totals 15 residues. V lost 1 base, J lost 5 bases, and 2 bases stayed unmatched. Germline CDR1 SNHLY, CDR2 FYNNEI. The CDR3 sequence is CASSEGLAGENIQYF. The CDR3 DNA follows: TGTGCCAGCAGTGAAGGTCTAGCGGGAGAAAACATTCAGTACTTC. Looking up the rest from reference TRBV2 and TRBJ2-4 gives the full variable domain: EPEVTQTPSHQVTQMGQEVILRCVPISNHLYFYWYRQILGQKVEFLVSFYNNEISEKSEIFDDQFSVERPDGSNFTLKIRSTKLEDSAMYFCASSEGLAGENIQYFGAGTRLSVL.

The gene calls are TRBV7-2 and TRBJ2-2; TRBD2 is a possible D gene (5 bases). The CDR3 extends over 13 amino acids. With 6 bases removed from V and 10 bases from J, the gap between germline ends came to 15 bases. The germline V gene has CDR1 SGHTA and CDR2 FQGNSA. The CDR3 DNA follows: TGTGCCAGCAGACTAGTGGGAGAGGAGGAGCTGTTTTTT. It yields the protein CASRLVGEEELFF.

This clonotype was found a few times. The chain has TRBV20-1 and TRBJ2-1; D perhaps matches TRBD2 (6 bases). The CDR3 totals 17 residues. Germline CDR1 reads DFQATT; CDR2 reads SNEGSKA (reference sequence). V lost 3 bases and J lost 5, with 23 bases in between. In DNA, the CDR3 is TGCAGTGCTAGCCCGTCATTAAAAGCGGGCCCGGACAATGAGCAGTTCTTC. This sequence encodes CSASPSLKAGPDNEQFF.

With regard to this clonotype: An end of the junction does not agree with germline; a read error may underlie this. The chain employs TRBV7-9 and TRBJ2-1; D is unclear. The CDR3 extends over 12 amino acids. The germline V gene encodes CDR1 SEHNR and CDR2 FQNEAQ (reference sequence). The CDR3 is CASSFSSSEQFF. Here the CDR3 DNA reads TGTGCCAGTAGCTTTAGTAGCAGTGAGCAGTTCTTC. Supplemented by reference TRBV7-9 and TRBJ2-1, the full variable domain reads DTGVSQNPRHKITKRGQNVTFRCDPISEHNRLYWYRQTLGQGPEFLTYFQNEAQLEKSRLLSDRFSAERPKGSFSTLEIQRTEQGDSAMYLCASSFSSSEQFFGPGTRLTVL.

This clonotype was observed many times. The chain employs TRBV15 and TRBJ2-1, with D uncertain. The V and J ends lost 0 bases and 1 base respectively, with 10 bases between them. This CDR3 spans 16 amino acids. The V gene's germline CDR1 is LNHNV and CDR2 YYDKDF (reference sequence). The CDR3 sequence: CATSREADASYNEQFF. Here the CDR3 DNA reads TGTGCCACCAGCAGAGAGGCGGACGCGTCCTACAATGAGCAGTTCTTC. Full variable domain (rest looked up from reference TRBV15 and TRBJ2-1): DAMVIQNPRYQVTQFGKPVTLSCSQTLNHNVMYWYQQKSSQAPKLLFHYYDKDFNNEADTPDNFQSRRPNTSFCFLDIRSPGLGDTAMYLCATSREADASYNEQFFGPGTRLTVL.

The J gene is TRBJ1-2, the V gene TRBV29-1; a possible D gene is TRBD1 (5 bases). The CDR3 is 13 residues long. Trimming removed 0 bases at V and 2 bases at J, with 7 bases between. CDR1 is SQVTM and CDR2 is ANQGSEA in the germline V gene. CDR3 region: CSVEDRVNYGYTF. The CDR3 DNA sequence: TGCAGCGTTGAAGACAGGGTAAACTATGGCTACACCTTC.

With respect to this clonotype: Germline and junction disagree at one end, which may indicate a read error. This chain joins TRBV12-3 or TRBV12-4 and TRBJ2-1; D is undetermined. CDR3 length: 13 residues. The CDR3 protein is CTSSLPQDNEQFF. CDR3 DNA sequence: TGTACCAGCAGTTTGCCCCAGGACAATGAGCAGTTCTTC.

This clonotype was counted at least ten times. J is TRBJ2-3 and V is TRBV5-1; possibly TRBD1 for D (6 bases). Germline V gene lookup returns CDR1 SGHRS and CDR2 YFSETQ. The ends were cut back, 3 bases at V and 11 bases at J, with 19 bases in the middle. CDR3 length: 14 amino acids. CDR3 residues: CASSSRTGLEGQYF. For the CDR3, the DNA is TGCGCCAGCAGCTCTCGAACAGGGCTCGAGGGGCAGTATTTT.

This sequence joins TRBV7-9 and TRBJ2-1, with 9 bases aligning to TRBD2. Trimming at V came to 5 bases and at J to 8 bases, leaving 7 bases not matched to a gene. CDR1 SEHNR and CDR2 FQNEAQ come from the germline V gene (reference sequence). The CDR3 totals 14 residues. CDR3 amino acids: CASSGGGGRDEQFF. The CDR3 coding sequence is TGTGCCAGCAGCGGCGGGGGGGGAAGAGATGAGCAGTTCTTC.

CDR3 sequence: CSARDSSSSSGEQFF. The DNA for the CDR3 is TGCAGTGCTAGAGATAGTTCCTCTAGCAGCGGTGAGCAGTTCTTC. The gene calls are TRBV20-1 and TRBJ2-1; D perhaps matches TRBD2 (5 bases). In germline, CDR1 is DFQATT, CDR2 SNEGSKA (reference sequence). V was clipped by 0 bases and J by 9 bases, with 18 bases between them. This CDR3 has 15 amino acids.

As regards this clonotype: The junction differs from germline at one of its ends, possibly a read error. DNA of the CDR3: TGCACCAGCAGCCGGGTGAGGACTAGGTACAATGAGCAGTTCTTC. The encoded protein is CTSSRVRTRYNEQFF. The V and J genes are TRBV5-1 and TRBJ2-1; TRBD2 matches 7 bases. CDR3 length equals 15 residues. Germline V lookup: CDR1 SGHRS, CDR2 YFSETQ.

J is TRBJ2-7 and V is TRBV9, with D possibly matching TRBD1 (5 bases). Trimming cost V 4 bases and J 1 base, with 12 bases left between them. Germline CDR1 SGDLS, CDR2 YYNGEE. The CDR3 sequence is 14 residues long. CDR3 protein: CASSPRTPSYEQYF. The CDR3, as DNA: TGTGCCAGCAGCCCCCGGACACCTTCCTACGAGCAGTACTTC.

The chain recombines TRBV9 with TRBJ2-3; the D gene is possibly TRBD1 (6 bases). Germline lookup yields CDR1 SGDLS and CDR2 YYNGEE. V dropped 3 bases and J dropped 0 bases, with 11 bases sitting between them. This CDR3 spans 15 amino acids. For the CDR3, the DNA is TGTGCCAGCAGCGGGACAGCTTTTAGCACAGATACGCAGTATTTT. This sequence encodes CASSGTAFSTDTQYF.

V is TRBV28 and J is TRBJ2-7; no clear D gene. V was shortened by 8 bases and J by 2 bases, with 16 bases between the two germline ends. Germline V gene sequence: CDR1 MDHEN, CDR2 SYDVKM. This CDR3 comprises 14 residues. In DNA, the CDR3 is TGTGCCAGCTCGTACCCCTCCCTTGCCTACGAGCAGTACTTC. This gives the protein CASSYPSLAYEQYF.

This clonotype was observed a handful of times. The J gene is TRBJ2-1, the V gene TRBV12-3 or TRBV12-4; possibly TRBD1 for D (6 bases). The CDR3 sequence is 16 residues long. V lost 2 bases and J lost 1, with 12 bases in between. For the CDR3, the DNA is TGTGCCAGCAGTTTAAAAGGGGGAGTTTCCTACAATGAGCAGTTCTTC. Translated, it gives CASSLKGGVSYNEQFF.

This clonotype has at least ten counts. V usage is TRBV5-5 and J usage is TRBJ2-1; D perhaps matches TRBD2 (5 bases). This CDR3 is built from 15 residues. Germline lookup yields CDR1 SGHKS and CDR2 YYEKEE (reference sequence). Between the trimmed V and J ends, which lost 4 bases and 0 bases, there was a span of 11 bases. The CDR3 reads CASSAREGSYNEQFF. DNA of the CDR3: TGTGCCAGCAGCGCCCGCGAGGGCTCCTACAATGAGCAGTTCTTC.

J is TRBJ1-5 and V is TRBV6-6; no firm D call. This CDR3 region has 12 residues. Germline values: CDR1 MNHNY, CDR2 SVGAGI (reference sequence). V lost 6 bases and J lost 7, with 10 bases in between. The CDR3 nucleotides read TGTGCCAGCAGCCCTCCGTACCAGCCCCAGCATTTT. It yields the protein CASSPPYQPQHF.